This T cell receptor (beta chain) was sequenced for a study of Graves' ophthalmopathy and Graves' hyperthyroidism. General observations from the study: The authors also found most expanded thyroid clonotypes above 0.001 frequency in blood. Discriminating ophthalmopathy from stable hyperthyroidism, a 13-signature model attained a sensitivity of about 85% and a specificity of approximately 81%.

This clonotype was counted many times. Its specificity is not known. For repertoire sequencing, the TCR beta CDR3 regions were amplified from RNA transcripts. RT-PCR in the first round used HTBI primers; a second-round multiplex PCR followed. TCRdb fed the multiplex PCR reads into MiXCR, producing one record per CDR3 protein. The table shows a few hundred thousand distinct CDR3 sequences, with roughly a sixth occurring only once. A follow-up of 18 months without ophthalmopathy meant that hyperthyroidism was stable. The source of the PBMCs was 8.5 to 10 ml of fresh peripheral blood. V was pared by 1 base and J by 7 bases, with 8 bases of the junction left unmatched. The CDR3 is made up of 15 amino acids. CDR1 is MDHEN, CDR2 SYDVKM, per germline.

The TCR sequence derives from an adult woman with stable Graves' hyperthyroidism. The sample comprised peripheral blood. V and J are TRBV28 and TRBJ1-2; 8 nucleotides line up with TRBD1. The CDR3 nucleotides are TGTGCCAGCAGTTTATCGTCCGGACAGGGAGTTGGCTACACCTTC. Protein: CASSLSSGQGVGYTF.